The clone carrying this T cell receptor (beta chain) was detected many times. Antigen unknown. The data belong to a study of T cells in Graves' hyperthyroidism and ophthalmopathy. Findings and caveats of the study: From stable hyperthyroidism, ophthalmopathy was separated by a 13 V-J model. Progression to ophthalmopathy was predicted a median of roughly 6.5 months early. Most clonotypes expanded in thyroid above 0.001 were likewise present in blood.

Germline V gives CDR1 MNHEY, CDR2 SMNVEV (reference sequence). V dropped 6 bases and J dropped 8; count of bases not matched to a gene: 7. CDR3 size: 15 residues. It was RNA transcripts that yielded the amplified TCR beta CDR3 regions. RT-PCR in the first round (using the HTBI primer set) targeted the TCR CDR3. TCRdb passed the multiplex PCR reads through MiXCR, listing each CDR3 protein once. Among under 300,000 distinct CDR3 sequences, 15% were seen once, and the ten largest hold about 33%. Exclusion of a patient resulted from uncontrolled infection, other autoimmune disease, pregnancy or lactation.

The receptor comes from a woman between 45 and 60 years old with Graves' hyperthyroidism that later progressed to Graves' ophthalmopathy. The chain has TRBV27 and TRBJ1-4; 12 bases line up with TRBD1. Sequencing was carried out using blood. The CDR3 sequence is CASSRPGTGGEKLFF. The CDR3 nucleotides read TGTGCCAGCAGCCGCCCCGGGACAGGGGGCGAAAAACTGTTTTTT. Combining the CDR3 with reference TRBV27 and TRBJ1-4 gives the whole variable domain EAQVTQNPRYLITVTGKKLTVTCSQNMNHEYMSWYRQDPGLGLRQIYYSMNVEVTDKGDVPEGYKVSRKEKRNFPLILESPSPNQTSLYFCASSRPGTGGEKLFFGSGTQLSVL.